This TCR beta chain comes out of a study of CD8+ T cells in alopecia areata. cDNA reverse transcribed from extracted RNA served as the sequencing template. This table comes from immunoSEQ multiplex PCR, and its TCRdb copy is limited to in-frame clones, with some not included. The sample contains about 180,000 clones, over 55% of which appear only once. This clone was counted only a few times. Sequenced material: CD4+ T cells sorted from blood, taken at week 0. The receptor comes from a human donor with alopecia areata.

The CDR3 nucleotides are TGCACCGTCCAACAGCCGAACACCGGGGAGCTGTTTTTT. This encodes CTVQQPNTGELFF. This sequence joins TRBV29-1 and TRBJ2-2; D call uncertain. Germline CDR1 SQVTM, CDR2 ANQGSEA. CDR3 length: 13 residues.